One sample yielded the 26 T cell receptor beta chains listed below, sequenced in a study of cytomegalovirus exposure and HLA in healthy donors. Sequencing was performed with immunoSEQ multiplex PCR; in TCRdb, only in-frame clones are kept and a portion is missing. The profile shows about 330,000 clones, roughly 87% of them singletons. Sequencing used PBMCs. The receptors were gathered from a woman younger than 45 in good health and CMV-seropositive.

The J gene is TRBJ1-1, the V gene TRBV5-6, with D possibly being TRBD1 (6 bases). V lost 6 bases to trimming and J lost 7 bases, with 19 bases between them. Germline V gives CDR1 SGHDT, CDR2 YYEEEE. This CDR3 has 14 amino acids. The CDR3 here is CASIEAGAWGEAFF. The DNA for the CDR3 is TGTGCCAGCATCGAAGCAGGGGCTTGGGGTGAAGCTTTCTTT.

This rearrangement joins TRBV27 to TRBJ1-1, with D perhaps matching TRBD1 (6 bases). The CDR3 loop spans 15 amino acids. Germline V gene data show CDR1 as MNHEY and CDR2 as SMNVEV (reference sequence). Trimming removed 1 base from V and 1 base from J, with 10 bases in between. The CDR3 coding sequence is TGTGCCAGCAGTTTATTGGGGGGGCAGAACACTGAAGCTTTCTTT. Encoded protein: CASSLLGGQNTEAFF.

The chain combines TRBV9 with TRBJ2-1, with D possibly TRBD2 on 6 matching bases. The CDR3 has 15 amino acids. Between the trimmed V and J ends, which lost 2 bases and 5 bases, there was a span of 14 bases. The V gene's germline CDR1 is SGDLS and CDR2 YYNGEE. CDR3 region: CASSVGGTEHNEQFF. The CDR3 DNA follows: TGTGCCAGCAGCGTGGGGGGAACGGAGCACAATGAGCAGTTCTTC.

The V gene is TRBV4-1, the J gene TRBJ1-4; no definite D call. Trimming left V 3 bases short and J 6 bases short, with 8 bases between. Germline CDR1 and CDR2: MGHRA and YSYEKL. The CDR3 is made up of 13 amino acids. This CDR3 reads CASSQNPDEKLFF. Written as DNA, the CDR3 is TGCGCCAGCAGCCAGAACCCGGATGAAAAACTGTTTTTT.

This rearrangement joins TRBV5-1 to TRBJ2-7, with unresolved D. CDR3 length: 16 residues. Germline CDR1 is SGHRS and CDR2 is YFSETQ. Deletions cut 0 bases from V and 0 bases from J, with 13 bases between. CDR3 sequence reads: CASSLASRDISYEQYF. The CDR3 nucleotides are TGCGCCAGCAGCTTGGCTTCAAGGGATATCTCCTACGAGCAGTACTTC. Drawing the rest from reference TRBV5-1 and TRBJ2-7, the complete variable domain is KAGVTQTPRYLIKTRGQQVTLSCSPISGHRSVSWYQQTPGQGLQFLFEYFSETQRNKGNFPGRFSGRQFSNSRSEMNVSTLELGDSALYLCASSLASRDISYEQYFGPGTRLTVT.

The DNA of the CDR3 is TGCGCCAGCAGCTTAGGACAGGATACCTCTCCTGGCTACACCTTC. It is translated as CASSLGQDTSPGYTF. V usage is TRBV5-1 and J usage is TRBJ1-2, with 7 bases fitting TRBD1. With V trimmed by 2 bases and J by 7 bases, 11 bases remained unmatched. This CDR3 is 15 amino acids long. Germline V gene sequence: CDR1 SGHRS, CDR2 YFSETQ.

This clone was observed a few times. The chain combines TRBV14 with TRBJ1-5; D is uncertain. The CDR3 runs 13 residues. Looked up from germline, CDR1 is SGHDN and CDR2 is FVKESK. The V end lost 10 bases, the J end lost 3 bases, and 13 bases lay between the germline ends. CDR3 nucleotide sequence: TGTGCCACCAGTCAAGGGCTCAATCAGCCCCAGCATTTT. Translating gives CATSQGLNQPQHF.

The chain uses TRBV5-6 and TRBJ1-5; D unresolved. The CDR3 runs to 15 residues. The germline CDR1 and CDR2 sequences are SGHDT and YYEEEE. V was pared by 0 bases and J by 2 bases, with 9 bases between. Here the CDR3 DNA reads TGTGCCAGCAGCTTGGCCGGAAAGGGCAATCAGCCCCAGCATTTT. This codes for CASSLAGKGNQPQHF.

This sequence joins TRBV5-6 and TRBJ2-3; D possibly corresponds to TRBD2 (6 bases). The CDR3 consists of 12 residues. Trimming removed 3 bases at V and 6 bases at J, with 8 bases between. Germline V gives CDR1 SGHDT, CDR2 YYEEEE. DNA for the CDR3: TGTGCCAGCAGCTCAAGCGGGGATACGCAGTATTTT. Amino acid sequence: CASSSSGDTQYF.

The sample holds a few counts of this clone. V is TRBV6-5 and J is TRBJ2-7, with 8 bases matching TRBD1. Germline CDR1 reads MNHEY; CDR2 reads SVGAGI. The V and J ends lost 6 bases and 6 bases, in that order; junction bases with no gene match: 7. The CDR3 consists of 13 residues. CDR3 bases: TGTGCCAGCAGCGGACAGGGAGCGGGCGAGCAGTACTTC. This encodes CASSGQGAGEQYF.

Points on this clone: Other DNA variants within this sample encode the same CDR3. The V call is TRBV4-3, the J call TRBJ2-1; 9 nucleotides agree with TRBD2. The CDR3 is 15 amino acids. With 1 base clipped from V and 2 bases from J, the junction kept 0 bases outside the gene matches. The germline CDR1 and CDR2 sequences are LGHNA and YSLEER. In nucleotides, the CDR3 is TGCGCCAGCAGCCAAGGACTAGCGGCCTACAATGAGCAGTTCTTC. Its protein product is CASSQGLAAYNEQFF.

The chain carries TRBV9 and TRBJ2-7; tentatively, D is TRBD1 or TRBD2 (5 bases each). With 4 bases removed from V and 0 bases from J, the gap between germline ends came to 17 bases. This CDR3 is built from 16 residues. CDR1 and CDR2 (germline): SGDLS, YYNGEE. In nucleotides, the CDR3 is TGTGCCAGCAGCCCTGAACCGGGACCGGTCTCCTACGAGCAGTACTTC. Protein: CASSPEPGPVSYEQYF. The variable domain in full, with the rest retrieved from reference TRBV9 and TRBJ2-7, is DSGVTQTPKHLITATGQRVTLRCSPRSGDLSVYWYQQSLDQGLQFLIQYYNGEERAKGNILERFSAQQFPDLHSELNLSSLELGDSALYFCASSPEPGPVSYEQYFGPGTRLTVT.

V gene TRBV7-2 combines with J gene TRBJ2-3; 8 bases agree with TRBD2. Germline CDR1 is SGHTA and CDR2 is FQGNSA. The V segment lost 7 bases and the J segment 2 bases; nucleotides outside the gene matches: 8. The CDR3 has 15 amino acids. Here the CDR3 DNA reads TGTGCCAGCACCCTAGCGGGCCCCCACACAGATACGCAGTATTTT. It is translated as CASTLAGPHTDTQYF. Full variable domain (remainder filled in from reference TRBV7-2 and TRBJ2-3): GAGVSQSPSNKVTEKGKDVELRCDPISGHTALYWYRQSLGQGLEFLIYFQGNSAPDKSGLPSDRFSAERTGGSVSTLTIQRTQQEDSAVYLCASTLAGPHTDTQYFGPGTRLTVL.

CDR3 in amino acids: CASSTDRGNQPQHF. CDR3 in DNA: TGTGCCAGTAGTACTGACAGGGGTAATCAGCCCCAGCATTTT. The rearrangement uses TRBV19 and TRBJ1-5; TRBD1 matches at 8 bases. Losses at the gene ends were 4 bases for V and 4 bases for J; bases not matched to a gene: 3. Germline lookup yields CDR1 LNHDA and CDR2 SQIVND (reference sequence). The CDR3 length is 14 residues.

The rearrangement links TRBV5-6 to TRBJ1-2; D not resolved. The germline CDR1 and CDR2 sequences are SGHDT and YYEEEE. This CDR3 has 14 residues. V lost 0 bases and J lost 3, with 9 bases in between. The CDR3 reads CASSLASFDYGYTF. As DNA, the CDR3 is TGTGCCAGCAGCTTGGCCTCGTTCGACTATGGCTACACCTTC.

This chain joins TRBV29-1 and TRBJ2-4; 8 bases map to TRBD1. Germline values: CDR1 SQVTM, CDR2 ANQGSEA. The CDR3 has 13 amino acids. The ends lost 4 bases at V and 5 bases at J; junction bases unmatched: 4. The CDR3 reads CSVGGTGENIQYF. The CDR3 bases are TGCAGCGTTGGTGGGACAGGAGAAAACATTCAGTACTTC.

This clone is a singleton in its sample. The chain combines TRBV5-4 with TRBJ1-5; D is perhaps TRBD1 (5 bases). Germline CDR1 reads SGHNT; CDR2 reads YYREEE (reference sequence). V lost 1 base to trimming and J lost 3 bases, with 11 bases between them. The CDR3 runs to 15 residues. The CDR3 DNA follows: TGTGCCAGCAGCTTGCAGGGCACTAACAATCAGCCCCAGCATTTT. It codes for CASSLQGTNNQPQHF.

The chain combines TRBV30 with TRBJ2-1; D might be TRBD1 (6 bases). The CDR3 spans 11 residues. The germline gives CDR1 GTSNPN, CDR2 SVGIG (reference sequence). The CDR3 DNA reads TGTGGTTGTTTTCAGGGGCTTGTGCAGTTCTTC. Its protein is CGCFQGLVQFF.

This clone was picked up one time. This chain's CDR3 is CASRTRQDRAGKLFF. The CDR3 DNA reads TGTGCCAGCAGGACGAGACAGGACCGGGCTGGAAAACTGTTTTTT. The chain carries TRBV7-8 and TRBJ1-4; tentative D call: TRBD1 (6 bases). CDR3 length: 15 residues. V dropped 6 bases and J dropped 10 bases, with 21 bases sitting between them. Germline CDR1 is SGHVS and CDR2 is FQNEAQ.

The chain uses TRBV7-9 and TRBJ2-7, with D perhaps TRBD2 (6 bases). Trimming pared 5 bases from V and 7 bases from J, leaving 24 bases between. CDR3 length: 16 residues. Germline lookup yields CDR1 SEHNR and CDR2 FQNEAQ (reference sequence). The CDR3 DNA reads TGTGCCAGCAGCGCGGCTGGACCGCTGGCGGCGGGGGAGCAGTACTTC. Translated, it gives CASSAAGPLAAGEQYF.

The rearrangement links TRBV2 to TRBJ2-2; D is perhaps TRBD1 (6 bases). The CDR3 is made up of 15 amino acids. In germline, CDR1 is SNHLY, CDR2 FYNNEI. The ends were cut back, 3 bases at V and 1 base at J, with 9 bases in the middle. CDR3 protein: CASSDRGRNTGELFF. CDR3 DNA sequence: TGTGCCAGCAGTGACAGGGGTAGGAACACCGGGGAGCTGTTTTTT.

This chain links TRBV18 with TRBJ2-3; D is ambiguous. The V and J ends lost 2 bases and 2 bases respectively, with 5 bases between them. Germline assignment: CDR1 KGHSH and CDR2 LQKENI. The CDR3 sequence is 13 residues long. The CDR3 spells CASSPRPTDTQYF. DNA of the CDR3: TGTGCCAGCTCACCAAGACCCACAGATACGCAGTATTTT.

CDR3 nucleotides: TGCAGCGTTGAAGGTCCCCCGGGGAGCTCCTACAATGAGCAGTTCTTC. Its protein is CSVEGPPGSSYNEQFF. The chain joins TRBV29-1 to TRBJ2-1; perhaps TRBD2 as D (5 bases). Germline loops: CDR1 SQVTM, CDR2 ANQGSEA. The CDR3 spans 16 residues. Deletions cut 1 base from V and 0 bases from J, with 13 bases between.

The chain links TRBV4-3 to TRBJ2-7, with 9 nucleotides matching TRBD2. Germline trimming cut 0 bases from V and 4 bases from J; bases unmatched to any gene: 10. CDR1 is LGHNA and CDR2 is YSLEER in the germline V gene. This CDR3 is built from 17 residues. As DNA, the CDR3 is TGCGCCAGCAGCCAAGAAGGTGGGGGTCTAGCGGGGTACGAGCAGTACTTC. Protein product: CASSQEGGGLAGYEQYF.

The chain couples TRBV7-9 to TRBJ2-5; TRBD2 might be the D (5 bases). CDR1 is SEHNR, CDR2 FQNEAQ, per germline (reference sequence). The ends were cut back, 4 bases at V and 5 bases at J, with 17 bases in the middle. The CDR3 covers 15 residues. As DNA, the CDR3 is TGTGCCAGCAGCTATGTTACGAGGGATGGGGAGACCCAGTACTTC. Its translation: CASSYVTRDGETQYF.

In its sample, this clone was seen a few times. The chain uses TRBV7-9 and TRBJ1-1; D call uncertain. The V end was cut by 5 bases, the J end by 5 bases, with 15 bases between. Germline CDR1 and CDR2: SEHNR and FQNEAQ (reference sequence). CDR3 size: 14 residues. The CDR3 nucleotides are TGTGCCAGCAGCCCCGATCTAGTGAGTACTGAAGCTTTCTTT. Residues: CASSPDLVSTEAFF. The whole variable domain, filled in from reference TRBV7-9 and TRBJ1-1, reads DTGVSQNPRHKITKRGQNVTFRCDPISEHNRLYWYRQTLGQGPEFLTYFQNEAQLEKSRLLSDRFSAERPKGSFSTLEIQRTEQGDSAMYLCASSPDLVSTEAFFGQGTRLTVV.